This T cell receptor (beta chain) was identified during a study of CD8 T cells in Susac syndrome. With random hexamers, reverse transcription was performed on roughly 0.45 to 1 ug of RNA. Amplification of TCR beta CDR3 by immunoSEQ multiplex PCR spanned 54 Vbeta and 13 Jbeta. Using its own MiXCR run on the immunoSEQ multiplex PCR reads, TCRdb lists one record per CDR3 protein. The sample lists under 200,000 distinct CDR3 sequences; 94% were seen once. Germline loops: CDR1 GTSNPN, CDR2 SVGIG (reference sequence). CDR3 length: 13 amino acids. The germline V and J ends were trimmed by 3 bases and 8 bases, with 14 bases remaining between them.

This clonotype originated in a human donor with Susac syndrome. The rearrangement uses TRBV30 and TRBJ1-3; D uncertain. Sequencing was done on a sample of CD4+ T cells from PBMCs. CDR3 DNA: TGTGCCTGGAGCCGGGATATAATGGACACCATATATTTT. Its protein product is CAWSRDIMDTIYF.